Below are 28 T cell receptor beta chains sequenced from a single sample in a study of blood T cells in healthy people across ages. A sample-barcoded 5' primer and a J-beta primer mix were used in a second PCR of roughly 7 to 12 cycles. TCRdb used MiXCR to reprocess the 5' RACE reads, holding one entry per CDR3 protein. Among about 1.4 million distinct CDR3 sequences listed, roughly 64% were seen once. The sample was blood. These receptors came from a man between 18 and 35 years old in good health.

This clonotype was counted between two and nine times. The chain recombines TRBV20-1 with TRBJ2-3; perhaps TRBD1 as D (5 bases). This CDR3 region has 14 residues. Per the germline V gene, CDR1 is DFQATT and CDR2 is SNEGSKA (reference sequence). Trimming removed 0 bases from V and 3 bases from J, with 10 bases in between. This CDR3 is CSARDRVETDTQYF. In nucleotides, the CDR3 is TGCAGTGCTAGAGACAGGGTAGAGACAGATACGCAGTATTTT.

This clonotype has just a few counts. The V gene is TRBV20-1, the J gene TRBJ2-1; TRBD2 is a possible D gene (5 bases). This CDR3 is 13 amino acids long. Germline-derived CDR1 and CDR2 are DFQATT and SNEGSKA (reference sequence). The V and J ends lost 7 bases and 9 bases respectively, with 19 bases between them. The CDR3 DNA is TGCAGTGTAGGAGGACCCACGGAACGTGAGCAGTTCTTC. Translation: CSVGGPTEREQFF.

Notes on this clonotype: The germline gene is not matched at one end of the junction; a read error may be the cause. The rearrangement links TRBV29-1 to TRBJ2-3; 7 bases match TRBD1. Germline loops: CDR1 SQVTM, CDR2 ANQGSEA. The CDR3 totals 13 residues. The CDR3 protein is CSVDNRGTGTQYF. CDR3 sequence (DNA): TGCAGCGTTGATAACAGGGGAACAGGTACGCAGTATTTT.

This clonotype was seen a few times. The CDR3 protein is CASSLRDHSYEQYF. In DNA, the CDR3 is TGTGCCAGCAGTTTGCGCGATCACTCCTACGAGCAGTACTTC. This chain joins TRBV28 and TRBJ2-7; D unresolved. This CDR3 is 14 amino acids long. With 3 bases removed from V and 0 bases from J, the gap between germline ends came to 9 bases. Germline CDR1 is MDHEN and CDR2 is SYDVKM.

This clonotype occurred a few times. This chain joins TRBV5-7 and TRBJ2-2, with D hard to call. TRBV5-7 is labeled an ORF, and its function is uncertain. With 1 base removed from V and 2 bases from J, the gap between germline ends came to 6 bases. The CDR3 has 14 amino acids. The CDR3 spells CASSLYTNTGELFF. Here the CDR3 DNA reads TGTGCCAGCAGCTTGTACACCAACACCGGGGAGCTGTTTTTT.

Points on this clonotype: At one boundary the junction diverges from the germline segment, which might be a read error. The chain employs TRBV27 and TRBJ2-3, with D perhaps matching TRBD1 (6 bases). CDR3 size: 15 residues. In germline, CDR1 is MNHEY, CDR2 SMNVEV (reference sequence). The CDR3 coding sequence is TGTGCCAGCAGTTTAAACAGGGTAGGCACAGATATGCAGTATTTT. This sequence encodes CASSLNRVGTDMQYF.

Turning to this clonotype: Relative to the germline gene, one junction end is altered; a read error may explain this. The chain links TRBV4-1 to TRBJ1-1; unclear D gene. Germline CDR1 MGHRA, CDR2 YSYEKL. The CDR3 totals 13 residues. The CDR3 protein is CASSQDFRAEAFF. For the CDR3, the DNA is TGCGCCAGCAGCCAAGATTTCCGTGCTGAGGCTTTCTTT.

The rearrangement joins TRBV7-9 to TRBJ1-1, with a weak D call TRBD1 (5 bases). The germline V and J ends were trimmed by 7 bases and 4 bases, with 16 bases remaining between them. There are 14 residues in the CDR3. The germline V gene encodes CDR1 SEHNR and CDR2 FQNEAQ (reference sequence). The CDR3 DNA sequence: TGTGCCAGCACCATGGACTCCAGGGTCACTGAAGCTTTCTTT. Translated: CASTMDSRVTEAFF.

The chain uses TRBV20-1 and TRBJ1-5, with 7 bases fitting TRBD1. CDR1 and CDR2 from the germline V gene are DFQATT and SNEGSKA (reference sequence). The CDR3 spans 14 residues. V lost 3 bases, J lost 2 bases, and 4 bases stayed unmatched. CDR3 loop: CSASEGAGNQPQHF. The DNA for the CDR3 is TGCAGTGCTAGTGAGGGGGCAGGCAATCAGCCCCAGCATTTT.

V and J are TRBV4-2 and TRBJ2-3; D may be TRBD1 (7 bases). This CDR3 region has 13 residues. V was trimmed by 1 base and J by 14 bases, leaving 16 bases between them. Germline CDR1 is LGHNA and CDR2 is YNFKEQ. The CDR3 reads CASSQVRGAPRYF. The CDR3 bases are TGTGCCAGCAGCCAAGTCAGGGGGGCCCCCAGGTATTTT.

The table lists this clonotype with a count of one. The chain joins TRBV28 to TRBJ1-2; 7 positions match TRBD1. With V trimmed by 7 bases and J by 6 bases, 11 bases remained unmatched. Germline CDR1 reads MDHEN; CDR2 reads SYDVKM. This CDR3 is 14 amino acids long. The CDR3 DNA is TGTGCCAGCATCCGGAACAGGGGTGGGGATGGCTACACCTTC. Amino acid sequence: CASIRNRGGDGYTF.

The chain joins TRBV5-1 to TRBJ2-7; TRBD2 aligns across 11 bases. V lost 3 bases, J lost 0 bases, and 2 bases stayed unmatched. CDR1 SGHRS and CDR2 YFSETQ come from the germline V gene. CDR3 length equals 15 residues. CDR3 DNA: TGCGCCAGCAGCTGGACTAGCGGGTTCTCCTACGAGCAGTACTTC. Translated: CASSWTSGFSYEQYF. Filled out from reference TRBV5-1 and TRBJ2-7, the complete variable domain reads KAGVTQTPRYLIKTRGQQVTLSCSPISGHRSVSWYQQTPGQGLQFLFEYFSETQRNKGNFPGRFSGRQFSNSRSEMNVSTLELGDSALYLCASSWTSGFSYEQYFGPGTRLTVT.

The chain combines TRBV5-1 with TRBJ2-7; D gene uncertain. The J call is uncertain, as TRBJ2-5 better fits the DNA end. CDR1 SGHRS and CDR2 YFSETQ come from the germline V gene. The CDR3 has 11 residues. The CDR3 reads CASNGHETQYF. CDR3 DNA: TGCGCCAGCAATGGGCACGAGACCCAGTACTTC.

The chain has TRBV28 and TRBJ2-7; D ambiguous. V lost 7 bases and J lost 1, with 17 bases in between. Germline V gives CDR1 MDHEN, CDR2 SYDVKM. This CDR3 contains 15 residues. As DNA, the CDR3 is TGTGCCAGCACCACGCCCGGCTTGGGGTCCTACGAGCAGTACTTC. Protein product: CASTTPGLGSYEQYF.

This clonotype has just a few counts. CDR3 sequence: CASSFDRDYGYTF. CDR3 nucleotides: TGTGCCAGCAGTTTCGACAGGGATTATGGCTACACCTTC. The rearrangement links TRBV27 to TRBJ1-2; 7 nucleotides align to TRBD1. Unmatched junction bases numbered 3, after V lost 3 bases and J lost 5 bases. CDR1 is MNHEY, CDR2 SMNVEV, per germline (reference sequence). The CDR3 covers 13 residues.

This CDR3 is CATSDQSGNYGYTF. Here the CDR3 DNA reads TGTGCCACCAGTGATCAATCAGGAAACTATGGCTACACCTTC. V usage is TRBV24-1 and J usage is TRBJ1-2; D uncertain. Trimming took 3 bases from V and 2 from J, leaving 9 bases between them. The CDR3 runs 14 residues. CDR1 KGHDR and CDR2 SFDVKD come from the germline V gene.

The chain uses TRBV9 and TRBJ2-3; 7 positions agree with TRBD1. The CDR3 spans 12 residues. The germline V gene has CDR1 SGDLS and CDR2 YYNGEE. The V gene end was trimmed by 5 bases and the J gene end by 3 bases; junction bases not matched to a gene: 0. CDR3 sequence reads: CASRDRTDTQYF. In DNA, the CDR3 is TGTGCCAGCAGGGACAGGACAGATACGCAGTATTTT.

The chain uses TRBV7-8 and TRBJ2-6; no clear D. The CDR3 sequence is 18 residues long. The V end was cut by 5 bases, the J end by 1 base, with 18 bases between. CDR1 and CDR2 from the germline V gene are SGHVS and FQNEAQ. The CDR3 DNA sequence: TGTGCCAGCAGCGCATACGGAACCTTAAGGTCTGGGGCCAACGTCCTGACTTTC. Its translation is CASSAYGTLRSGANVLTF.

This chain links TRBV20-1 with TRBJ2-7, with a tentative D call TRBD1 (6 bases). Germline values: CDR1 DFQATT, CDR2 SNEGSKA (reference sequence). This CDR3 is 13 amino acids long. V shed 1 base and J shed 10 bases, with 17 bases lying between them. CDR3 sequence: CSARAPIEGDQYF. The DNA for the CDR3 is TGCAGTGCTAGAGCCCCGATCGAGGGGGACCAGTACTTC.

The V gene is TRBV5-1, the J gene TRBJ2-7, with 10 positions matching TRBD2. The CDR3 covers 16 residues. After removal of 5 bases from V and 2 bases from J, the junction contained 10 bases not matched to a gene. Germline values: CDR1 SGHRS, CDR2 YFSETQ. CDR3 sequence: CASRPQAGGIAYEQYF. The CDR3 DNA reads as TGCGCCAGCAGACCACAAGCGGGGGGGATAGCCTACGAGCAGTACTTC.

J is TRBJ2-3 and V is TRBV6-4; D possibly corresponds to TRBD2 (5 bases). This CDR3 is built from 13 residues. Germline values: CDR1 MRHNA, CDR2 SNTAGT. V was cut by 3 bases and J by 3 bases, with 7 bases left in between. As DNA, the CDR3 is TGTGCCAGCAGTGAAGTAGCGACAGATACGCAGTATTTT. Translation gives CASSEVATDTQYF.

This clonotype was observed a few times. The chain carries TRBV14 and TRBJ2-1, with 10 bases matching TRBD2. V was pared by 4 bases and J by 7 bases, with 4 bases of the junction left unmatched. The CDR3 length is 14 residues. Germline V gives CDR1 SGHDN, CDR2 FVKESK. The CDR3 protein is CASSPGLALNEQFF. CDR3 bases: TGTGCCAGCAGCCCGGGACTAGCGTTGAATGAGCAGTTCTTC.

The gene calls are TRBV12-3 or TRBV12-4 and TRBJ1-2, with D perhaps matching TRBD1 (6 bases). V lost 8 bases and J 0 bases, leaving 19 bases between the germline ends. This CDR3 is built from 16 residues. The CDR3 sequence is CASEGQLGPANYGYTF. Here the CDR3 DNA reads TGTGCCAGCGAAGGACAGCTAGGACCAGCTAACTATGGCTACACCTTC.

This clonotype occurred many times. CDR3 DNA: TGTGCCAGCAGCCCCGGGACAGACACAGATACGCAGTATTTT. It specifies CASSPGTDTDTQYF. The chain links TRBV28 to TRBJ2-3; 7 bases agree with TRBD1. There are 14 residues in the CDR3. Germline V gene data show CDR1 as MDHEN and CDR2 as SYDVKM. V shed 6 bases, J shed 2 bases, and the junction held 5 bases outside the gene matches.

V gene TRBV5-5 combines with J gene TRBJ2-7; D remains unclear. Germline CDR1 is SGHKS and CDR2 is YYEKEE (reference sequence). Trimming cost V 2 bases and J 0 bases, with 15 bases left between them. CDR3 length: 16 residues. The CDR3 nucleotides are TGTGCCAGCAGCTTTGCTCCAAAGACGAGCTCCTACGAGCAGTACTTC. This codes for CASSFAPKTSSYEQYF.

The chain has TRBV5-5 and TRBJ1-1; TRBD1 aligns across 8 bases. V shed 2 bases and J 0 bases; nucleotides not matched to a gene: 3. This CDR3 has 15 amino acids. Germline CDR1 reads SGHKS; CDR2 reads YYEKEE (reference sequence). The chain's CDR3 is CASSFQGAVNTEAFF. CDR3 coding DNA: TGTGCCAGCAGCTTCCAGGGGGCTGTGAACACTGAAGCTTTCTTT.

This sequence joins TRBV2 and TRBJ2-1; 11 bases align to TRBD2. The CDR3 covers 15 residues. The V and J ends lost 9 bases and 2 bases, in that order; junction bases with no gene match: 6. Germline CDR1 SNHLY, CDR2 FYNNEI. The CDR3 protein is CASGPGLAAYNEQFF. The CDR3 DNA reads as TGTGCCAGTGGACCGGGACTAGCGGCCTACAATGAGCAGTTCTTC.

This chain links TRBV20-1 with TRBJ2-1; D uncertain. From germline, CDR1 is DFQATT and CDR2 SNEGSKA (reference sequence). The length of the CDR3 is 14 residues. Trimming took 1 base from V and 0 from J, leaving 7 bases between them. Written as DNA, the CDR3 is TGCAGTGCTAGAGCCGAGAGCTCCTACAATGAGCAGTTCTTC. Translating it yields CSARAESSYNEQFF.